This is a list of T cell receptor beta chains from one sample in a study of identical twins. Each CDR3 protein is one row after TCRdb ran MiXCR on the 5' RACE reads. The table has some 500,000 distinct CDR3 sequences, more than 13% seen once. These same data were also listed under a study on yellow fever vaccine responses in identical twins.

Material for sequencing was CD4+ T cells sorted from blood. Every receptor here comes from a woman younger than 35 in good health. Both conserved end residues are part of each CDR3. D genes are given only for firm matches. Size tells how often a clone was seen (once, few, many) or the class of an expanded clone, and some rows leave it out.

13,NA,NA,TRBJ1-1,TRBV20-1,CSALGQGHTEAFF,TGCAGTGCCCTGGGGCAGGGGCACACTGAAGCTTTCTTT
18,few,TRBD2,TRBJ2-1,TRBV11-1,CASSSLSGGGSSYNEQFF,TGTGCCAGCAGCTCCCTATCCGGAGGCGGGAGCTCCTACAATGAGCAGTTCTTC
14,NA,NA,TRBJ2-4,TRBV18,CASSPPAAKNIQYF,TGTGCCAGCTCACCACCGGCCGCCAAAAACATTCAGTACTTC
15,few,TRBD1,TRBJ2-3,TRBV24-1,CATGGTGEVADTQYF,TGTGCCACCGGAGGGACAGGGGAGGTTGCAGATACGCAGTATTTT
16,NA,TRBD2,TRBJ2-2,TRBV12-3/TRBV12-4,CASSEGLAGGTGELFF,TGTGCCAGCAGCGAGGGGCTAGCGGGGGGCACCGGGGAGCTGTTTTTT
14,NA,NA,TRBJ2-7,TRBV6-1,CASSPGSPTYEQYF,TGTGCCAGCAGCCCCGGGAGCCCAACCTACGAGCAGTACTTC
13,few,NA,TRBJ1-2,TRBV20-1,CSARGGGLYGYTF,TGCAGTGCTAGAGGGGGGGGCCTCTATGGCTACACCTTC
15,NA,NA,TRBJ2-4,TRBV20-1,CSAGGLMLAKNIQYF,TGCAGTGCTGGGGGACTGATGTTAGCCAAAAACATTCAGTACTTC
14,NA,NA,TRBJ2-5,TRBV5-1,CASSGLAIPGTQYF,TGCGCCAGCAGTGGGCTAGCGATCCCAGGGACCCAGTACTTC
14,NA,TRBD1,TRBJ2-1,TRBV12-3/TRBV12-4,CASRGRGPHNEQFF,TGTGCCAGCAGAGGCAGGGGGCCCCACAATGAGCAGTTCTTC
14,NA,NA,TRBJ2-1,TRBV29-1,CSVARGTSYNEQFF,TGCAGCGTCGCTAGGGGAACCTCCTACAATGAGCAGTTCTTC
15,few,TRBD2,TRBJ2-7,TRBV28,CASSSPGLESYEQYF,TGTGCCAGCAGTTCTCCGGGACTAGAGTCCTACGAGCAGTACTTC
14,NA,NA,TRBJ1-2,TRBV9,CASSQRGGSYGYTF,TGTGCCAGCAGCCAAAGGGGTGGCTCCTATGGCTACACCTTC
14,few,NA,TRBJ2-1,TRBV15,CATSRDGDLNEQFF,TGTGCCACCAGCAGAGATGGGGATTTGAATGAGCAGTTCTTC
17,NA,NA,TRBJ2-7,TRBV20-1,CSAGLFGVGLGRYEQYF,TGCAGTGCGGGACTGTTTGGAGTGGGGTTGGGGAGGTACGAGCAGTACTTC
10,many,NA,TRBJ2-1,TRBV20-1,CSAQGFEQFF,TGCAGTGCTCAGGGGTTTGAGCAGTTCTTC
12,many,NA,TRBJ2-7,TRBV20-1,CSARTDTYEQYF,TGCAGTGCAAGGACTGATACCTACGAGCAGTACTTC
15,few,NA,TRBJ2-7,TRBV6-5,CASSYPKKPNYEQYF,TGTGCCAGCAGTTACCCAAAAAAACCCAACTACGAGCAGTACTTC
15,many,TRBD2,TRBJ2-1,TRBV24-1,CATSDSRGDHNEQFF,TGTGCCACCAGTGATTCGCGGGGGGATCACAATGAGCAGTTCTTC
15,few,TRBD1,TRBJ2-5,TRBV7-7,CASSIGTGGGETQYF,TGTGCTAGCAGCATTGGGACAGGGGGCGGGGAGACCCAGTACTTC
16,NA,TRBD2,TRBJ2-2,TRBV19,CASSLGKAGVGGELFF,TGTGCCAGTAGCCTGGGTAAAGCGGGAGTCGGCGGGGAGCTGTTTTTT
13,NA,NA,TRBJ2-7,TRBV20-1,CSARDPGTYEQYF,TGCAGTGCTAGAGATCCGGGGACCTACGAGCAGTACTTC
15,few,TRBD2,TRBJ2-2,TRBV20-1,CSARSAGGPAGELFF,TGCAGTGCTCGTTCAGCGGGAGGGCCCGCCGGGGAGCTGTTTTTT
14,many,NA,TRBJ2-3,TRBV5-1,CASSLDRKPDTQYF,TGCGCCAGCAGCTTGGATAGGAAGCCAGATACGCAGTATTTT
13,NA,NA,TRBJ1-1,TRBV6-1,CASSAVTDSQAFF,TGTGCCAGCAGTGCCGTGACAGACAGCCAAGCTTTCTTT
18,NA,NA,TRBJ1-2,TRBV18,CASSPDSVVWGKDYGYTF,TGTGCCAGCTCACCCGACTCCGTTGTTTGGGGAAAAGACTATGGCTACACCTTC
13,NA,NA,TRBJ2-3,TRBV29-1,CSSRGYGTDTQYF,TGCAGCTCCCGTGGTTACGGCACAGATACGCAGTATTTT
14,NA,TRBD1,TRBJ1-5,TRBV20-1,CSADDRGDRQPQHF,TGCAGTGCTGATGACAGGGGAGATAGACAGCCCCAGCATTTT
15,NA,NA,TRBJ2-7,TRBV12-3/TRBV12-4,CASSLARPSSYEQYF,TGTGCCAGCAGTTTAGCGCGGCCAAGCTCCTACGAGCAGTACTTC
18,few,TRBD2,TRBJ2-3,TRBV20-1,CSARVRGRAAAGTDTQYF,TGCAGTGCTAGGGTTCGGGGGAGGGCCGCCGCTGGCACAGATACGCAGTATTTT
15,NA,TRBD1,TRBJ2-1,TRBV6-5,CASSYQGAAYNEQFF,TGTGCCAGCAGTTACCAGGGGGCGGCCTACAATGAGCAGTTCTTC
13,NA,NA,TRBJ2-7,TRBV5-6,CASSFHQVYEQYF,TGTGCCAGCAGCTTCCACCAGGTCTACGAGCAGTACTTC
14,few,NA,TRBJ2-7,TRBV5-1,CASREPGLRSEQYF,TGCGCCAGCCGCGAACCGGGACTCCGCTCCGAGCAGTACTTC
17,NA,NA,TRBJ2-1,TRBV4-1,CASSLEIGRGFYNEQFF,TGCGCCAGCAGCCTGGAAATAGGCAGGGGATTTTACAATGAGCAGTTCTTC
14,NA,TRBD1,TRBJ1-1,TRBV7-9,CASSLSGAGGEAFF,TGTGCCAGCAGCTTATCAGGGGCAGGGGGTGAAGCTTTCTTT
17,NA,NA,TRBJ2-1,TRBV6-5,CASSYSRKGTENNEQFF,TGTGCCAGCAGTTACTCCCGTAAGGGCACCGAAAACAATGAGCAGTTCTTC
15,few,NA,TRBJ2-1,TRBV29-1,CSAPPAGGSYNEQFF,TGCAGCGCCCCTCCGGCAGGTGGGTCCTACAATGAGCAGTTCTTC
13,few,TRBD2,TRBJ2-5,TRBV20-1,CSARSGNQETQYF,TGCAGTGCTAGAAGCGGGAACCAAGAGACCCAGTACTTC
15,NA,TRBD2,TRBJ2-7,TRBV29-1,CSAGTPAGVINEQYF,TGCAGCGCCGGGACCCCAGCGGGAGTTATTAACGAGCAGTACTTC
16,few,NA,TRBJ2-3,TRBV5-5,CASSLYGQVITDTQYF,TGTGCCAGCAGCTTGTACGGACAAGTAATCACAGATACGCAGTATTTT
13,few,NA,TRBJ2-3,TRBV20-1,CSASYGAGDTQYF,TGCAGTGCTAGTTATGGGGCCGGAGATACGCAGTATTTT
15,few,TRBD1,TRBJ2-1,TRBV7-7,CASSVDRVSYNEQFF,TGTGCTAGCAGCGTAGACAGGGTCTCCTACAATGAGCAGTTCTTC
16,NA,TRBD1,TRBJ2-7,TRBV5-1,CASSLATGTGIHEQYF,TGCGCCAGCAGCTTGGCGACCGGGACAGGGATACACGAGCAGTACTTC
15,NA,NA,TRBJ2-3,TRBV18,CASSPTVNQADTQYF,TGTGCCAGCTCACCAACAGTTAACCAGGCTGATACGCAGTATTTT
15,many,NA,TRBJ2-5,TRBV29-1,CSVEPQGRSQETQYF,TGCAGCGTTGAGCCCCAGGGGCGAAGCCAAGAGACCCAGTACTTC
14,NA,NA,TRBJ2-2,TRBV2,CASRAGVNTGELFF,TGTGCCAGCCGGGCCGGGGTTAACACCGGGGAGCTGTTTTTT
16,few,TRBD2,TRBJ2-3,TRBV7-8,CASSMKMLAGFDTQYF,TGTGCCAGCAGCATGAAGATGCTAGCGGGGTTTGATACGCAGTATTTT
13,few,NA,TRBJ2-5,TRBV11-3,CASSSGVGGTQYF,TGTGCCAGCAGCTCTGGGGTCGGAGGGACCCAGTACTTC
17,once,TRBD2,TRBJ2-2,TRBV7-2,CASSPPGLAGTTGELFF,TGTGCCAGCAGCCCCCCGGGACTAGCGGGAACGACGGGGGAGCTGTTTTTT
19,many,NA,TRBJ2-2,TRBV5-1,CASSLNPFDRIINTGELFF,TGCGCCAGCAGCTTGAACCCCTTTGACAGAATAATTAACACCGGGGAGCTGTTTTTT
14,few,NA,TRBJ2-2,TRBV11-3,CASSPGLDTGELFF,TGTGCCAGCAGCCCAGGGCTGGACACCGGGGAGCTGTTTTTT
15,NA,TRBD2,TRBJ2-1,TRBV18,CATRGTNDSYNEQFF,TGTGCCACCCGGGGGACTAACGACTCCTACAATGAGCAGTTCTTC
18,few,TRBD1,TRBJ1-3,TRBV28,CASSPRPGQIFAGNTIYF,TGTGCCAGCAGTCCGAGACCGGGACAGATTTTTGCTGGAAACACCATATATTTT
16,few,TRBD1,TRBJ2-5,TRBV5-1,CASSGGTGEFQETQYF,TGCGCCAGCAGCGGCGGAACAGGGGAATTCCAAGAGACCCAGTACTTC
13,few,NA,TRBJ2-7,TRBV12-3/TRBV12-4,CASSFGGTISPNF,TGTGCCAGCAGTTTTGGAGGGACCATAAGCCCTAACTTC
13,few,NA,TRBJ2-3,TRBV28,CAGEEGGTDTQYF,TGTGCCGGAGAAGAGGGGGGCACAGATACGCAGTATTTT
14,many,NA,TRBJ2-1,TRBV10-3,CAILDPGVNNEQFF,TGTGCCATCCTGGATCCAGGCGTCAACAATGAGCAGTTCTTC
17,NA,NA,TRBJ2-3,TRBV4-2,CASSRRVGEFSTDTQYF,TGTGCCAGCAGCCGACGAGTCGGGGAATTCTCCACAGATACGCAGTATTTT
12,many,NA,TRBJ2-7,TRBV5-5,CASGMTGYEQYF,TGTGCCAGCGGTATGACAGGCTACGAGCAGTACTTC
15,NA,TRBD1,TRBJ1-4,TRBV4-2,CASSPLGQGGEKLFF,TGTGCCAGCAGCCCCTTGGGACAGGGTGGGGAAAAACTGTTTTTT